Listed here are 3 T cell receptor beta chains from one sample, sequenced in a study of beta chain features in type 1 diabetes. Overall study results and limits: Shortening of TCRB CDR3s, moderate but significant, appeared in all four CD4+ subsets of Type 1 diabetes patients.

Expressed TCRB transcripts got sequenced, as all isolated RNA was reverse transcribed. Method: immunoSEQ multiplex PCR; TCRdb's copy keeps in-frame clones and lacks some. The data show about 340,000 clones, approximately 13% seen once. These TCRs' antigens remain unknown. The sample taken for sequencing was naive CD4+ T cells from blood. The receptors were sampled from a woman in her late teens or twenties with type 1 diabetes.

The chain recombines TRBV5-1 with TRBJ2-1, with 7 bases aligning to TRBD1. V lost 0 bases to trimming and J lost 6 bases; unmatched junction nucleotides: 6. CDR3 length equals 15 residues. Germline CDR1 SGHRS, CDR2 YFSETQ. The CDR3 DNA reads as TGCGCCAGCAGCTTGGAAGGGGGCCGAAGCAATGAGCAGTTCTTC. This gives the protein CASSLEGGRSNEQFF.

The chain carries TRBV7-2 and TRBJ1-1; 7 positions agree with TRBD1. Germline-derived CDR1 and CDR2 are SGHTA and FQGNSA. Trimming took 5 bases from V and 3 from J; bases not matched to a gene: 6. The CDR3 runs to 14 residues. The CDR3 region has the DNA TGTGCCAGCAGCGGGCGACAGGGCCACACTGAAGCTTTCTTT. Translated: CASSGRQGHTEAFF.

J is TRBJ1-2 and V is TRBV5-1, with D unclear. Germline V lookup: CDR1 SGHRS, CDR2 YFSETQ. V lost 4 bases, J lost 3 bases, and 16 bases lay in between. This CDR3 region has 15 residues. The DNA for the CDR3 is TGCGCCAGCAGCCCCGGCCCCGGGTTGGACTATGGCTACACCTTC. Translated, it gives CASSPGPGLDYGYTF.